Sequencing of this T cell receptor (beta chain) was carried out in a study of shared clonotypes between healthy human individuals. Germline assignment: CDR1 SQVTM and CDR2 ANQGSEA. This CDR3 comprises 13 residues. V was pared by 5 bases and J by 3 bases, with 3 bases of the junction left unmatched. The assay was immunoSEQ multiplex PCR, and TCRdb's table has in-frame clones only and misses some. The sample yields roughly 1,500,000 clones, 95% to 99% seen once. The sequenced sample consisted of naive CD4+ T cells sorted from blood. Subset denoted: CD45RA+ positively selected. The clonotype originates from a man aged 25-45 years in good health. V gene TRBV29-1 combines with J gene TRBJ2-3; 9 bases align to TRBD1. For the CDR3, the DNA is TGCAGCGTTAAGACAGGGGGGACAGATACGCAGTATTTT. Translation: CSVKTGGTDTQYF.